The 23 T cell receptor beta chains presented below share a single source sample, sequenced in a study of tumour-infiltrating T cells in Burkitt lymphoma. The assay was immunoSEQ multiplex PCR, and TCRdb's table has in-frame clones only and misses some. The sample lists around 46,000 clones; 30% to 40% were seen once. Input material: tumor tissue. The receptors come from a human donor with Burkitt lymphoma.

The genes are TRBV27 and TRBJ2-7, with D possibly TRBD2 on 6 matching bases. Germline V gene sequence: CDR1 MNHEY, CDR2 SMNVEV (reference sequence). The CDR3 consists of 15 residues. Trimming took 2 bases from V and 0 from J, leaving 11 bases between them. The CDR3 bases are TGTGCCAGCAGTTTAGCAGGGAGGACCTCCTACGAGCAGTACTTC. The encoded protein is CASSLAGRTSYEQYF.

CDR3 bases: TGTGCCAGCAATCTGGGATCCTACGAGCAGTACTTC. Protein sequence: CASNLGSYEQYF. This chain links TRBV6-5 with TRBJ2-7; D is ambiguous. The V end was cut by 7 bases, the J end by 1 base, with 8 bases between. Germline V gives CDR1 MNHEY, CDR2 SVGAGI. The CDR3 covers 12 residues.

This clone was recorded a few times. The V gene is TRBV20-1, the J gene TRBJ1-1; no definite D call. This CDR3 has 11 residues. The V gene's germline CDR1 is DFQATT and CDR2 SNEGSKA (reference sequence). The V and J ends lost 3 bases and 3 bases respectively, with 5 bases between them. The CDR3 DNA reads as TGCAGTGCTAGTAGATACACTGAAGCTTTCTTT. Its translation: CSASRYTEAFF.

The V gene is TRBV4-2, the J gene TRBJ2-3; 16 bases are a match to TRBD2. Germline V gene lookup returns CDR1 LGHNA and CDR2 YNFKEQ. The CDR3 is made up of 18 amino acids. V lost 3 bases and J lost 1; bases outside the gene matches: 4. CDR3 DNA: TGTGCCAGCAGCCATGGGACTAGCGGGGGGGCGGGCACAGATACGCAGTATTTT. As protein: CASSHGTSGGAGTDTQYF.

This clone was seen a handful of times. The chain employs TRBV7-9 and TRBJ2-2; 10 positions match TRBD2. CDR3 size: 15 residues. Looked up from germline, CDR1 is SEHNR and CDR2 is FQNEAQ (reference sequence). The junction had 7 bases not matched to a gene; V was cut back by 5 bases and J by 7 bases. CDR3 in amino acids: CASSQGLAEGGELFF. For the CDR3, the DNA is TGTGCCAGCAGCCAAGGACTAGCGGAGGGCGGGGAGCTGTTTTTT.

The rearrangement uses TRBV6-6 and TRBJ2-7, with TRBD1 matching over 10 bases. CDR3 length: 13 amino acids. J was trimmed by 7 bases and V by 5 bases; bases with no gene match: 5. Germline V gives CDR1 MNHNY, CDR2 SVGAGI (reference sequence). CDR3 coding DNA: TGTGCCAGCAGTCGACAGGGGGCAGGAGAGCAGTACTTC. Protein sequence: CASSRQGAGEQYF.

The CDR3 reads CASSSNRLISGANVLTF. As DNA, the CDR3 is TGTGCCAGCAGCTCCAATCGACTGATCTCTGGGGCCAACGTCCTGACTTTC. The chain carries TRBV7-2 and TRBJ2-6; D is ambiguous. The CDR3 is 17 amino acids. The V gene's germline CDR1 is SGHTA and CDR2 FQGNSA. The V end lost 4 bases, the J end lost 0 bases, and 13 bases lay between the germline ends.

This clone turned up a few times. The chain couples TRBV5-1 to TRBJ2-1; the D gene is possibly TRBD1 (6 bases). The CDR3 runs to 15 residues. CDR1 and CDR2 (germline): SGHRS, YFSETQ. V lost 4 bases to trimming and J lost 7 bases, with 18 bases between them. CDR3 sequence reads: CASSKTGTYANEQFF. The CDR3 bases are TGCGCCAGCAGCAAAACCGGGACATACGCTAATGAGCAGTTCTTC.

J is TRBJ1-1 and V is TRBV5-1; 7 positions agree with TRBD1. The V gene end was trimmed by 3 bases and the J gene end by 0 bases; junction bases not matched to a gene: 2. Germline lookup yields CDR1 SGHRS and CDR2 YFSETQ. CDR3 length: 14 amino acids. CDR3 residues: CASSYGQVNTEAFF. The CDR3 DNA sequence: TGCGCCAGCAGCTACGGACAGGTGAACACTGAAGCTTTCTTT.

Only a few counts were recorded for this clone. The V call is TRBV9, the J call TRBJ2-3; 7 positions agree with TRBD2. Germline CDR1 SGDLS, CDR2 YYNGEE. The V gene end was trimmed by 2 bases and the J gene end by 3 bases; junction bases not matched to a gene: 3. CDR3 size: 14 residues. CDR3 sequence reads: CASSVGGRTDTQYF. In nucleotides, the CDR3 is TGTGCCAGCAGCGTGGGGGGGAGAACAGATACGCAGTATTTT.

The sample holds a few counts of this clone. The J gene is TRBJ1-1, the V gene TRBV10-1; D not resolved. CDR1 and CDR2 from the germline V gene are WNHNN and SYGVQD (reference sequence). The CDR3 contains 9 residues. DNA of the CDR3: TGCACAATCGGGTTTCGAGCTTTCTTT. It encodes CTIGFRAFF.

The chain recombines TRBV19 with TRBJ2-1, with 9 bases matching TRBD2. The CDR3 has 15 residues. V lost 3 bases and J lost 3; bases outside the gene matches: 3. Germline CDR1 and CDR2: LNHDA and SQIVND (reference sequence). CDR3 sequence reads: CASSIQRGVYNEQFF. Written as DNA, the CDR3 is TGTGCCAGTAGTATCCAGCGGGGGGTCTACAATGAGCAGTTCTTC.

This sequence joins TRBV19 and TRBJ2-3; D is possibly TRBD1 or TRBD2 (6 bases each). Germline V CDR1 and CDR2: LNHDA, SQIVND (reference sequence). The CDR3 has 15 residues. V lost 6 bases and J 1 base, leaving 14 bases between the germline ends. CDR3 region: CASSPGGPRTDTQYF. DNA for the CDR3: TGTGCCAGTAGCCCTGGGGGGCCTCGCACAGATACGCAGTATTTT.

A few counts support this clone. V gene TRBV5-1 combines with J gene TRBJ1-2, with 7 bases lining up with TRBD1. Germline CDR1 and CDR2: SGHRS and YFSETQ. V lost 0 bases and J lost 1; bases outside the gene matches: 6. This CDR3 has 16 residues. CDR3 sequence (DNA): TGCGCCAGCAGCTTGGCCCCGGGACAGAGTAACTATGGCTACACCTTC. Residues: CASSLAPGQSNYGYTF. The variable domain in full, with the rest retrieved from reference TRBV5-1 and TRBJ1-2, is KAGVTQTPRYLIKTRGQQVTLSCSPISGHRSVSWYQQTPGQGLQFLFEYFSETQRNKGNFPGRFSGRQFSNSRSEMNVSTLELGDSALYLCASSLAPGQSNYGYTFGSGTRLTVV.

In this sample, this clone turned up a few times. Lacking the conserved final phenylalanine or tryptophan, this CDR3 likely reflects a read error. The DNA of the CDR3 is TGTGCCTGGAGTGTAGGGCTCGTTTTTCATAGCTCCTATAATTCACCCCTCCACCTT. As protein: CAWSVGLVFHSSYNSPLHL. The chain couples TRBV30 to TRBJ1-6; D unclear. This CDR3 comprises 19 residues. The germline V gene encodes CDR1 GTSNPN and CDR2 SVGIG (reference sequence). The V end lost 0 bases, the J end lost 0 bases, and 18 bases lay between the germline ends.

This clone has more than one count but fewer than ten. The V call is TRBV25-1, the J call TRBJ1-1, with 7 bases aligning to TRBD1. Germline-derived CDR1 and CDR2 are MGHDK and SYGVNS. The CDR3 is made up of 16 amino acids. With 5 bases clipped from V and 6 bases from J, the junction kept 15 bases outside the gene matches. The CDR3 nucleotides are TGTGCCAGCAGTCCCCTGATAGGACAGGAATCCGCTGAAGCTTTCTTT. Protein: CASSPLIGQESAEAFF.

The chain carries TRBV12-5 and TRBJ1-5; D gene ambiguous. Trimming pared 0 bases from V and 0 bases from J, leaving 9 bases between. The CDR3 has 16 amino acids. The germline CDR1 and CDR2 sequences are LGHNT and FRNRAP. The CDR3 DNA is TGTGCTAGTGGTTTGGTAAACTTCTATAGCAATCAGCCCCAGCATTTT. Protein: CASGLVNFYSNQPQHF.

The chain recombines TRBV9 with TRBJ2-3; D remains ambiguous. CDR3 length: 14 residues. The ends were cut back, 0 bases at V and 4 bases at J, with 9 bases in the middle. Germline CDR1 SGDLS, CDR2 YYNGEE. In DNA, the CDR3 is TGTGCCAGCAGCGTAGACGGGCACCCAGATACGCAGTATTTT. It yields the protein CASSVDGHPDTQYF.

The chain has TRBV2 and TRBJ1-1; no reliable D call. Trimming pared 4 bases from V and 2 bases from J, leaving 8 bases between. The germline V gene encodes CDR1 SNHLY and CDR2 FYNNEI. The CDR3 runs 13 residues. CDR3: CASSAYFNTEAFF. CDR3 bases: TGTGCCAGCAGTGCCTATTTTAACACTGAAGCTTTCTTT.

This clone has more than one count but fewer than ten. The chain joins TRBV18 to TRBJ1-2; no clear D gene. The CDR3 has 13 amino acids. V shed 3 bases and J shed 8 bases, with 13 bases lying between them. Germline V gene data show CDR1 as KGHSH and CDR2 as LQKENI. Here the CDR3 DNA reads TGTGCCAGCTCACCCCGCGACACGGCCGGCTACACCTTC. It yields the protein CASSPRDTAGYTF.

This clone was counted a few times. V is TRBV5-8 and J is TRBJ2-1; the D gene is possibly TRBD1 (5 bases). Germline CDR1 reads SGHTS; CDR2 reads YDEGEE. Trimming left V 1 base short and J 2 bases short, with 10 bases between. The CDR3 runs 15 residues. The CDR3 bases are TGTGCCAGCAGCTTGAGGGGCCGGGCCTACAATGAGCAGTTCTTC. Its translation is CASSLRGRAYNEQFF.

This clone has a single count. The CDR3 nucleotides are TGTGCCAGCAGTTTCCGGGGACAGTATCAGCCCCAGCATTTT. Amino acid sequence: CASSFRGQYQPQHF. This rearrangement joins TRBV27 to TRBJ1-5, with 7 bases lining up with TRBD1. The CDR3 spans 14 residues. Germline lookup yields CDR1 MNHEY and CDR2 SMNVEV (reference sequence). V was pared by 3 bases and J by 5 bases, with 4 bases of the junction left unmatched.

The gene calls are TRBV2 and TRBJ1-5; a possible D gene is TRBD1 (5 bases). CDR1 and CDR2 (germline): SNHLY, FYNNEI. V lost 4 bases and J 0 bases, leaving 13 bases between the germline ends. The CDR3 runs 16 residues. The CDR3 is CASSADSFDSNQPQHF. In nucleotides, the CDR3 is TGTGCCAGCAGTGCCGACAGCTTTGATAGCAATCAGCCCCAGCATTTT.